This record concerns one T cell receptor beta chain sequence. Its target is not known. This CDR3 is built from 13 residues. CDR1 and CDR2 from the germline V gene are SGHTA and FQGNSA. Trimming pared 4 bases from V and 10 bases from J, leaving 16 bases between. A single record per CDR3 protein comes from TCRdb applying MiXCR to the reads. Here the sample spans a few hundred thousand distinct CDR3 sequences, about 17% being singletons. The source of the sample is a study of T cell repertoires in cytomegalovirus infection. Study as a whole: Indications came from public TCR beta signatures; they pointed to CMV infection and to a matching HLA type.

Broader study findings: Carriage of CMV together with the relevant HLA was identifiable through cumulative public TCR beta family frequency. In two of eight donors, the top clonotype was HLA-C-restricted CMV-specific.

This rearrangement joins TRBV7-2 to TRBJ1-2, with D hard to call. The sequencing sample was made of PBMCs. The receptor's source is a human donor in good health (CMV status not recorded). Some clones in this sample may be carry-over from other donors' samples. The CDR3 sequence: CASSSGGFRDYTF. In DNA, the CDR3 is TGTGCCAGCAGCTCCGGCGGGTTCCGTGACTACACCTTC.